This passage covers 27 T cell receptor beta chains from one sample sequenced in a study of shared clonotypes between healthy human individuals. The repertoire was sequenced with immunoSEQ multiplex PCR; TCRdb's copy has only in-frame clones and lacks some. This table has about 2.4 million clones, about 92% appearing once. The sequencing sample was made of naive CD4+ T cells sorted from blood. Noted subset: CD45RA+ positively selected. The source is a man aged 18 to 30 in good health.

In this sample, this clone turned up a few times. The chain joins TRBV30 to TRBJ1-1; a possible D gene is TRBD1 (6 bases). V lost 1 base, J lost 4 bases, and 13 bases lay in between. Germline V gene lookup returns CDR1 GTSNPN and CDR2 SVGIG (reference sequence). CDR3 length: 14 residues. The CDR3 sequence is CAWSGKAGATEAFF. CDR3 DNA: TGTGCCTGGAGTGGAAAGGCGGGGGCCACTGAAGCTTTCTTT.

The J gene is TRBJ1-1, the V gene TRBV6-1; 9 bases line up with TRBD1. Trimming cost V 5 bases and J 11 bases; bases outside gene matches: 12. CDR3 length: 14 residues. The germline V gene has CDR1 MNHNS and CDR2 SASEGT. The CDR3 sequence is CASSRDRATYGAFF. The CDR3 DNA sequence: TGTGCCAGCAGTAGGGACAGGGCCACTTACGGTGCTTTCTTT.

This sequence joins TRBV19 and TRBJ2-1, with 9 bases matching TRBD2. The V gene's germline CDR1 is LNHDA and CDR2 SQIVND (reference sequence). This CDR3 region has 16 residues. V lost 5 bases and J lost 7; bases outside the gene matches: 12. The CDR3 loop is CASSPISASGVNEQFF. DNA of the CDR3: TGTGCCAGTAGTCCCATTTCGGCTAGCGGGGTTAATGAGCAGTTCTTC.

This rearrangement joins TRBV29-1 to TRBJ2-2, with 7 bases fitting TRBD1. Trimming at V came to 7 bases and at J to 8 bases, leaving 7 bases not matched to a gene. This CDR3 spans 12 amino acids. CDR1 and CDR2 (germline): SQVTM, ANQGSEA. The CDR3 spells CSGGTAPGELFF. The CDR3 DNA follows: TGCAGCGGAGGGACAGCGCCAGGGGAGCTGTTTTTT.

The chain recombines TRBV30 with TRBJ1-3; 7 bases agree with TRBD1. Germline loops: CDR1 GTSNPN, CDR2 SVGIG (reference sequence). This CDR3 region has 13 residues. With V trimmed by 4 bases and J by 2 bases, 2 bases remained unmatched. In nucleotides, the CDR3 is TGTGCCTGGAAGGGACAGCCTGGAAACACCATATATTTT. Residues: CAWKGQPGNTIYF.

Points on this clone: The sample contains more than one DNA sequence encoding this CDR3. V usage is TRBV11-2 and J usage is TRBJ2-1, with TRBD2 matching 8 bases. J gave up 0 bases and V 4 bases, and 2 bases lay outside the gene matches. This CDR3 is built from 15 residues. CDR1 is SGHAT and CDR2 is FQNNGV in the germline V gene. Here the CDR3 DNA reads TGTGCCAGCAGCTCTACTAGCGGCTCCTACAATGAGCAGTTCTTC. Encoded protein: CASSSTSGSYNEQFF.

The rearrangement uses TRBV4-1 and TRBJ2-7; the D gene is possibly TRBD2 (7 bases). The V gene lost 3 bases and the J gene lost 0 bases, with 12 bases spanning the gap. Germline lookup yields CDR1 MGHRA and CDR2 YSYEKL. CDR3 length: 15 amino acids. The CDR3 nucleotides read TGCGCCAGCAGCCAGGCTGCGGGGGCCTCCTACGAGCAGTACTTC. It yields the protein CASSQAAGASYEQYF.

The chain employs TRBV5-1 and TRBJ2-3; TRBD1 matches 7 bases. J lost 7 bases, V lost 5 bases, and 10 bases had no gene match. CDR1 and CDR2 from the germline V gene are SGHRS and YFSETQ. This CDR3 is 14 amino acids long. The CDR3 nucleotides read TGCGCCAGCAGAATAACAGGGGATGGGAATACGCAGTATTTT. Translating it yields CASRITGDGNTQYF.

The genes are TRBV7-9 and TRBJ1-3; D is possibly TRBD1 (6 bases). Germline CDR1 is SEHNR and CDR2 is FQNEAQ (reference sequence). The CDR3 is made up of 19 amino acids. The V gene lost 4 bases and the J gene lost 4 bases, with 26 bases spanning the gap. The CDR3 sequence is CASSSQERQVLGSGNTIYF. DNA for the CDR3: TGTGCCAGCAGCTCCCAAGAGAGACAGGTCCTCGGCTCCGGAAACACCATATATTTT.

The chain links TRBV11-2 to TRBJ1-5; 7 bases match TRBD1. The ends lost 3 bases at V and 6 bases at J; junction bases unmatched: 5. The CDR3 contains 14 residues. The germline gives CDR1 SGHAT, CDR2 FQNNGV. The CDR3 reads CASSLATGSQPQHF. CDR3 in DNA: TGTGCCAGCAGCTTGGCGACAGGGTCTCAGCCCCAGCATTTT.

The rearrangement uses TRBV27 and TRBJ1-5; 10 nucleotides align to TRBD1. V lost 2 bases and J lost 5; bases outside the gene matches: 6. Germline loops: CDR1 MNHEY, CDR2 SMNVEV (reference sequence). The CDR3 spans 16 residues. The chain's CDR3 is CASSLGGDRGDQPQHF. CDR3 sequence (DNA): TGTGCCAGCAGTTTAGGGGGGGACAGGGGCGATCAGCCCCAGCATTTT.

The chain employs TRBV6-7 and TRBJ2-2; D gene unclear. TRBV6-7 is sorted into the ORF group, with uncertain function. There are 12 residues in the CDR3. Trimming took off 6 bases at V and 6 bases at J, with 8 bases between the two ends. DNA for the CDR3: TGTGCCAGCAGGGCTGGGCCCGGGGAGCTGTTTTTT. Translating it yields CASRAGPGELFF.

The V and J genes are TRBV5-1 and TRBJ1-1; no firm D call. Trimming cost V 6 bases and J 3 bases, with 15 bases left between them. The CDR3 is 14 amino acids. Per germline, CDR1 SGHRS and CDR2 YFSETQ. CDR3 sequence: CASKWLAQDTEAFF. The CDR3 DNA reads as TGCGCCAGCAAGTGGTTAGCCCAGGACACTGAAGCTTTCTTT.

CDR3 loop: CAWSGPSGNYEQYF. Here the CDR3 DNA reads TGTGCCTGGAGTGGACCCTCTGGGAATTACGAGCAGTACTTC. The genes are TRBV30 and TRBJ2-7; the D is unclear. The CDR3 length is 14 residues. Germline CDR1 GTSNPN, CDR2 SVGIG (reference sequence). Trimming took off 1 base at V and 4 bases at J, with 14 bases between the two ends.

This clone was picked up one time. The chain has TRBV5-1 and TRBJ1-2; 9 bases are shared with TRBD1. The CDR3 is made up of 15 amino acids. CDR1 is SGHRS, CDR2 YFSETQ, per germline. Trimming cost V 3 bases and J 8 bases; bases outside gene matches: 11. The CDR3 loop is CASSSTRQGVGGYTF. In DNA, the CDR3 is TGCGCCAGCAGCTCAACCCGACAGGGGGTTGGGGGCTACACCTTC.

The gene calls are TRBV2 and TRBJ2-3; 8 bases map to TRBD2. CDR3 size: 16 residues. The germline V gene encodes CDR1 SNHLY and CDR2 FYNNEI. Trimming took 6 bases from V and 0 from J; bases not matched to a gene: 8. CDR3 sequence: CASRGTRVISTDTQYF. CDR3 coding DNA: TGTGCCAGCAGGGGGACTAGAGTGATTAGCACAGATACGCAGTATTTT.

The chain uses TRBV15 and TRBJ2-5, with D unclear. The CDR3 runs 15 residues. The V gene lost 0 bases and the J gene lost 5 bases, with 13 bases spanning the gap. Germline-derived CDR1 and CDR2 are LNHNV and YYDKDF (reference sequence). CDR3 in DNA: TGTGCCACCAGCAGAGATGGGTGGGGTTGGGAGACCCAGTACTTC. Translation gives CATSRDGWGWETQYF.

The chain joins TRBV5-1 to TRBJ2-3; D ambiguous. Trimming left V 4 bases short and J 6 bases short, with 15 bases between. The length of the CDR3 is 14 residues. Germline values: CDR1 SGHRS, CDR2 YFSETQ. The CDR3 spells CASSHPSSDDTQYF. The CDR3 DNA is TGCGCCAGCAGCCACCCCTCAAGCGACGATACGCAGTATTTT.

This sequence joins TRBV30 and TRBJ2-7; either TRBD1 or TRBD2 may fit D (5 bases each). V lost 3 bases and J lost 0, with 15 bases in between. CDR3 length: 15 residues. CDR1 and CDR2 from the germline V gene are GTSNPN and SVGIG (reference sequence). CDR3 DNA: TGTGCCTGGAGAGCAGGGACGAGGCTCTCCTACGAGCAGTACTTC. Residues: CAWRAGTRLSYEQYF.

CDR3 nucleotide sequence: TGTGCCAGCAGTTCGGACGGCCGGTCTAGCTATGGCTACACCTTC. Translation: CASSSDGRSSYGYTF. The chain combines TRBV6-5 with TRBJ1-2; D call uncertain. This CDR3 spans 15 amino acids. V lost 4 bases and J lost 4, with 16 bases in between. Looked up from germline, CDR1 is MNHEY and CDR2 is SVGAGI.

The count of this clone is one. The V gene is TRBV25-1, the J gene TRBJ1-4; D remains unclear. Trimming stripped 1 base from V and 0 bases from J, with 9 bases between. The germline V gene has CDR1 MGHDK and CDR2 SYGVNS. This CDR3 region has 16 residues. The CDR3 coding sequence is TGTGCCAGCAGTGAATTGTCTTCTACAACTAATGAAAAACTGTTTTTT. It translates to CASSELSSTTNEKLFF.

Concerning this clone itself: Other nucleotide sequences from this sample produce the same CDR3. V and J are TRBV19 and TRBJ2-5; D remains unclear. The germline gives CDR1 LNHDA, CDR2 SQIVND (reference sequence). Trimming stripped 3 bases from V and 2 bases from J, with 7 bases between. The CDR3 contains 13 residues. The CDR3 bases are TGTGCCAGTAGTATCGGTTTTCAAGAGACCCAGTACTTC. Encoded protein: CASSIGFQETQYF.

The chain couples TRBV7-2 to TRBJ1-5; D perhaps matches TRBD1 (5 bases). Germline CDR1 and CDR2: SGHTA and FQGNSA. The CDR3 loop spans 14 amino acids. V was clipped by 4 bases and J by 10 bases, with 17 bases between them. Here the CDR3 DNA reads TGTGCCAGCAGCTCGGGACCGTCGATGGGACCCCAGCATTTT. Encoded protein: CASSSGPSMGPQHF. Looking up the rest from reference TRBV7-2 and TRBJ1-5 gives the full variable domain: GAGVSQSPSNKVTEKGKDVELRCDPISGHTALYWYRQSLGQGLEFLIYFQGNSAPDKSGLPSDRFSAERTGGSVSTLTIQRTQQEDSAVYLCASSSGPSMGPQHFGDGTRLSIL.

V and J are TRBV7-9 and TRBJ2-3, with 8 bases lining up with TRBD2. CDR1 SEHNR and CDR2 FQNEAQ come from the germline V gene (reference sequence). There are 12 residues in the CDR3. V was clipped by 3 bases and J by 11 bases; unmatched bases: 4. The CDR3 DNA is TGTGCCAGCAGCTTGGGACTAGACCTGCAGTATTTT. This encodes CASSLGLDLQYF.

CDR3 protein: CASSEVFQGSLSGYTF. The DNA of the CDR3 is TGTGCCAGCAGTGAGGTGTTTCAGGGCTCCCTCAGCGGCTACACCTTC. This chain uses TRBV7-8 with TRBJ1-2; D might be TRBD1 (5 bases). The CDR3 is 16 residues long. CDR1 is SGHVS and CDR2 is FQNEAQ in the germline V gene. The V and J ends lost 6 bases and 8 bases respectively, with 25 bases between them.

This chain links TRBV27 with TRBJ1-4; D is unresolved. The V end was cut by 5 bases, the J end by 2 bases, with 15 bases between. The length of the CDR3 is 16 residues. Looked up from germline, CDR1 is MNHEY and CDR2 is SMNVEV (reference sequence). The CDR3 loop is CASSPLGVGTNEKLFF. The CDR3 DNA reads TGTGCCAGCAGTCCCCTCGGGGTCGGGACTAATGAAAAACTGTTTTTT.

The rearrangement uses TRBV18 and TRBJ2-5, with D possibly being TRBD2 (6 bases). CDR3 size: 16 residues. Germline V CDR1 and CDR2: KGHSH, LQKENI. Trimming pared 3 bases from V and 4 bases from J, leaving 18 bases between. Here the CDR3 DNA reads TGTGCCAGCTCACCCGCAAATGGAGGGCAGTTAGAGACCCAGTACTTC. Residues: CASSPANGGQLETQYF.